This T cell receptor beta chain originates from a study of control samples from healthy donors and cancer patients (dated by TCRdb to the early 2020s). CDR1 SGHTA and CDR2 FQGNSA were looked up in the germline V gene. There are 14 amino acids in the CDR3, from cysteine to phenylalanine inclusive. CDR3 DNA only is kept here, 42 bases in frame from base 1. V and J are truncated by 1 base and 10 bases respectively, leaving an intervening sequence of 11 bases. The library came from the immunoSEQ multiplex PCR assay. Sourced from immuneACCESS, this table was stored by TCRdb with only in-frame sequences that have V and J called. A share of the clones is absent; for the studies checked, an unresolved V gene accounts for under half, and the remainder has no known explanation. Recorded for this sample are roughly 100,000 clones; about four fifths of them occurred a single time. Roughly 13% of the sample goes to the ten largest clones.

A word on this clone: The specificity of this receptor is unknown. No quality values exist for individual bases; no much larger clone is one base distant.

The TCR sequence derives from a woman between 50 and 59 years old in good health. The rearranged segments are TRBV7-2 and TRBJ1-6; the D gene is possibly TRBD1, with 6 bases matching. Specimen: blood. The nucleotide sequence reads TGTGCCAGCAGCTTAGTGGGGGCAGGGTCACCCCTCCACTTT. Its translation is CASSLVGAGSPLHF.